The 4 T cell receptor beta chains presented below share a single source sample, sequenced in a study of blood T cell repertoires in COVID-19. The assay was immunoSEQ multiplex PCR, and TCRdb's table has in-frame clones only and misses some. The sample shows 70,000 or so clones, roughly 82% of them seen only once. Sequencing used peripheral blood. Every receptor here comes from a human donor in a cohort sampled during active COVID-19.

The chain is built from TRBV3-1 (or the pseudogene TRBV3-2) and TRBJ2-7, with 7 bases matching TRBD1. Germline CDR1 LGHDT, CDR2 YNNKEL (reference sequence). CDR3 length: 16 amino acids. V shed 0 bases, J shed 2 bases, and the junction held 7 bases outside the gene matches. The CDR3 nucleotides read TGTGCCAGCAGCCAAGAGTATGGGCAGGGGGCCTACGAGCAGTACTTC. It specifies CASSQEYGQGAYEQYF.

The chain employs TRBV4-2 and TRBJ2-3; 11 nucleotides match TRBD2. The length of the CDR3 is 14 residues. Germline V gives CDR1 LGHNA, CDR2 YNFKEQ. V was clipped by 3 bases and J by 4 bases; unmatched bases: 0. CDR3 nucleotides: TGTGCCAGCAGCCAGACTAGCGGGGCAGATACGCAGTATTTT. Translating gives CASSQTSGADTQYF.

V is TRBV28 and J is TRBJ1-1; D call uncertain. In germline, CDR1 is MDHEN, CDR2 SYDVKM. The CDR3 has 15 amino acids. With 2 bases removed from V and 0 bases from J, the gap between germline ends came to 10 bases. CDR3 loop: CASSLRGIVNTEAFF. The CDR3 DNA reads TGTGCCAGCAGTTTACGGGGAATCGTGAACACTGAAGCTTTCTTT.

The gene calls are TRBV5-1 and TRBJ1-6; 8 bases map to TRBD1. V trimming: 3 bases; J trimming: 4 bases; junction bases outside the gene matches: 6. The germline V gene has CDR1 SGHRS and CDR2 YFSETQ. CDR3 length equals 16 residues. The CDR3 protein is CASSSGGQEYNSPLHF. The CDR3 DNA reads TGCGCCAGCAGCTCCGGGGGACAGGAATATAATTCACCCCTCCACTTT.